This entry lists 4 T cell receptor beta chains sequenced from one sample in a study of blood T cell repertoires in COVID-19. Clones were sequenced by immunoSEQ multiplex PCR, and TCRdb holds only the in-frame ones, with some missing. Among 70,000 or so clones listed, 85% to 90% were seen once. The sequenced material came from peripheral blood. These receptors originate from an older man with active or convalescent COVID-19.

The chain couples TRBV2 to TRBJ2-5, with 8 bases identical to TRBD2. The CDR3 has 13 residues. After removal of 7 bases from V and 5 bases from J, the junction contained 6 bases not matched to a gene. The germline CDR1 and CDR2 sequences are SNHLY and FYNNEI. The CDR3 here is CASNLLAEETQYF. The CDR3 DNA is TGTGCCAGCAACTTACTAGCGGAGGAGACCCAGTACTTC.

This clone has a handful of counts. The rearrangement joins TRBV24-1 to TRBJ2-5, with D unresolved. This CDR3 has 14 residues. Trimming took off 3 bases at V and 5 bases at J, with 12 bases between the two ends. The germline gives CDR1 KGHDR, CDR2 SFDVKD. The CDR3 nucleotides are TGTGCCACCAGTGATCCCCGGGTGTGGGAGACCCAGTACTTC. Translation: CATSDPRVWETQYF.

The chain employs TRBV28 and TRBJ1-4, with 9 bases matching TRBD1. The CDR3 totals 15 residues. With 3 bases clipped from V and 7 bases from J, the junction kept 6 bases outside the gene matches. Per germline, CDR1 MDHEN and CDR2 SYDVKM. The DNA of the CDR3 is TGTGCCAGCAGTTTGCCAACAGGGGGCACTGAAAAACTGTTTTTT. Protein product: CASSLPTGGTEKLFF.

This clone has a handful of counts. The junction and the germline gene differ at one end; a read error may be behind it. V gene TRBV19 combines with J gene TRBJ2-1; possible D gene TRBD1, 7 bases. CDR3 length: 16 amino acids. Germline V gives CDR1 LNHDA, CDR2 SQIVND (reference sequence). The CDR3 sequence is CASSPDRGRGYNEQFF. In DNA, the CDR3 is TGCGCCAGTAGTCCGGATAGGGGGCGGGGATACAATGAGCAGTTCTTC.